This TCR beta chain was found in a study of T-cell memory formation after mild COVID-19. General study findings and limits: Unconfirmed was the SARS-CoV-2 specificity of second-wave clones that peaked on day 37. Some clones that responded turned up in pre-infection memory, which suggests that cross-reactive memory joined in. Those CD4+ clones that contracted were mainly in CM and EM (CD8+ ones in EMRA). The study found balanced CD4/CD8 in clones contracting day 15 to 85 and a CD4+ lean in later expanders.

TCRdb re-called the 5' RACE reads with MiXCR, one entry per CDR3 protein. The sample contains roughly 130,000 distinct CDR3 sequences, 16% of which appear only once. The CDR3 is made up of 15 amino acids. Germline CDR1 and CDR2: SQVTM and ANQGSEA. V was cut by 1 base and J by 5 bases, with 17 bases left in between. This clonotype was seen a handful of times. Its antigen remains unidentified. This sequence joins TRBV29-1 and TRBJ1-2, with a possible D match to TRBD1 (6 bases). The source is an adult woman who had mild COVID-19 (a few samples of this study predate the infection). Cell type and time point are not known. Sequenced: PBMCs or a T cell subset sorted from them (not recorded which). CDR3 residues: CSVEGRGPEGYGYTF. CDR3 DNA sequence: TGCAGCGTTGAAGGCAGGGGCCCGGAAGGGTATGGCTACACCTTC.